This T cell receptor beta chain was observed in a study of T cells in Graves' hyperthyroidism and ophthalmopathy. V was shortened by 10 bases and J by 6 bases, with 19 bases between the two germline ends. The CDR3 has 15 amino acids. In germline, CDR1 is ENHRY, CDR2 SYGVKD. There were TCR beta CDR3 regions amplified from RNA transcripts. Initially, a first-round RT-PCR of the TCR CDR3 employed the HTBI primer set. TCRdb re-analysed the multiplex PCR reads in MiXCR, keeping a single row per CDR3 protein. The table records hundreds of thousands of distinct CDR3 sequences, roughly 46% of them present only once.

V usage is TRBV10-3 and J usage is TRBJ1-6; possibly TRBD1 for D (6 bases). This TCR was recovered from an adult man with Graves' disease, either hyperthyroidism or ophthalmopathy (not recorded which). The sample consisted of peripheral blood or thyroid tissue (not recorded which). This CDR3 reads CASSRGDSLNSPLHF. For the CDR3, the DNA is TGTGCCAGTTCCAGGGGAGACAGCCTTAATTCACCCCTCCACTTT.